This T cell receptor beta chain was identified during a study of blood T cells in healthy people across ages. Whole-study context: Every two T cells gave about one barcoded beta molecule via template switching.

Collection of around 9.3 milliliters of peripheral blood was performed for each donor. Total RNA extracted from each sample amounted to at least 6 micrograms. Germline V gene data show CDR1 as DFQATT and CDR2 as SNEGSKA (reference sequence). The CDR3 consists of 13 residues. V lost 0 bases and J 8 bases, leaving 13 bases between the germline ends. The study's findings and limits: Donor CMV infection status was unknown, possibly confounding age-related changes in expanded clonotypes.

Combining a sample-barcoded 5' primer with a J-beta primer mix, a second PCR ran for about 6 to 12 cycles. TCRdb reanalysed the 5' RACE reads using MiXCR and keeps one entry per CDR3 protein. The data hold some 1.5 million distinct CDR3 sequences, with roughly 43% observed a single time. This clonotype has just one count. Its specificity is not known. The sequence was obtained from a woman under 30 in good health. Sequencing used blood. The rearrangement uses TRBV20-1 and TRBJ1-1, with D possibly being TRBD1 (6 bases). The CDR3: CSARDGGPGEAFF. DNA for the CDR3: TGCAGTGCTAGAGATGGGGGGCCAGGCGAAGCTTTCTTT.